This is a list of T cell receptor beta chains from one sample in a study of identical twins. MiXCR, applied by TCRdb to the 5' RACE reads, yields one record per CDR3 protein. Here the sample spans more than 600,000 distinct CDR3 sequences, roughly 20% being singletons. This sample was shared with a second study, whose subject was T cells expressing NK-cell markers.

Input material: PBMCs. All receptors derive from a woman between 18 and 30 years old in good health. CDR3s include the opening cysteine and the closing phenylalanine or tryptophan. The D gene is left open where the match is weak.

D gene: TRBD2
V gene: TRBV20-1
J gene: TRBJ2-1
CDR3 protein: CSASSGYSYNEQFF

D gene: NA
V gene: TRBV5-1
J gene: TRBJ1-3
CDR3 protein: CASSETGNSGNTIYF

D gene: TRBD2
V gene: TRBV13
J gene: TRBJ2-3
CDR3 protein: CASSSGGLAGYSSTDTQYF

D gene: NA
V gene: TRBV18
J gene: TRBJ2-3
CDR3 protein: CASSHLGATDTQYF

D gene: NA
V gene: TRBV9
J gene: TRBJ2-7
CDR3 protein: CASSKGDSYEQYF

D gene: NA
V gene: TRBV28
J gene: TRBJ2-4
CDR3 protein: CASSFMGAKNIQYF

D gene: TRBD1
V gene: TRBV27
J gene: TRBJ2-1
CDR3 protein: CASSPTGVDEQFF

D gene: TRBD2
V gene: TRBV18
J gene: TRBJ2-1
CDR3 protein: CASSPWIGRGEGHNEQFF

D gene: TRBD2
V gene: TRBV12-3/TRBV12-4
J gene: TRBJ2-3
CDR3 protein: CASNLGTSGTDTQYF

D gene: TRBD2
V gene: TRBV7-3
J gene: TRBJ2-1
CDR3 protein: CASSLPAGGSNEQFF

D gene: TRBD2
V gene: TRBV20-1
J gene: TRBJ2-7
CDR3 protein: CSARIGASGNEQYF

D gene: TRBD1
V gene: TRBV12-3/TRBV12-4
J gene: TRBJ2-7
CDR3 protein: CASSIDRVRVEQYF

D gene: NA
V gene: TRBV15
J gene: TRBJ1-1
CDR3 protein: CATSRDRTRGSTEAFF

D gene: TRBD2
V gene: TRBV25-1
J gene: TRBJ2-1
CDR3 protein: CASSDPLSGRARDEQFF

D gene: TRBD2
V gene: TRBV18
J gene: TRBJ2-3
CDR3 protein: CASSPAERGWYF

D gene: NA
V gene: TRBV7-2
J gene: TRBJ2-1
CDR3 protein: CASSLDYSYNEQFF

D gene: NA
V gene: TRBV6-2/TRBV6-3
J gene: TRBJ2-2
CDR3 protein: CASSYPEVQLFF

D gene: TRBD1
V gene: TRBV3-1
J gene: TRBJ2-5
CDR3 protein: CASRAQTGSTETQYF

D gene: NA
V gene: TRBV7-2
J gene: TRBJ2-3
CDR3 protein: CASSVNRAPDTQYF

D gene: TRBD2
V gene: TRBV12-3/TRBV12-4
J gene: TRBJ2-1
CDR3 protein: CASSFGLAGGVEQFF

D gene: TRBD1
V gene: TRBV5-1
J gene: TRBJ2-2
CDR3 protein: CASSLVGTGDTGELFF

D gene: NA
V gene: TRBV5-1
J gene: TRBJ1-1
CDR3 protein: CASSPHPWDEENTEAFF

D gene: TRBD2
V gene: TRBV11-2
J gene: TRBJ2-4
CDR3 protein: CASSPIWGNGRDGKNIQYF

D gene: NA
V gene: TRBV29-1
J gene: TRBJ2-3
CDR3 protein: CSVEAITGDTQYF

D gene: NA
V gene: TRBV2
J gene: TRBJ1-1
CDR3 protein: CASRPDSLLNTEAFF

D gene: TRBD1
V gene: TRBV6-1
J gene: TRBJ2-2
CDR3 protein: CASKLGQANTGELFF

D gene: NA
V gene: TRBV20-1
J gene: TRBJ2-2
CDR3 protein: CSAPAPSNTGELFF

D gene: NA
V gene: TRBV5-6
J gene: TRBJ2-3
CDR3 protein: CASSLVIDTDTQYF

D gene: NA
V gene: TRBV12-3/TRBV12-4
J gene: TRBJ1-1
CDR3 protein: CASSFLGVFTEAFF

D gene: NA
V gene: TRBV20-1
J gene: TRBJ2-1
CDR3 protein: CSATGDRGGGNEQFF

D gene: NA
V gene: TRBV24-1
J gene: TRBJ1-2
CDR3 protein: CATSGGPGVGYTF

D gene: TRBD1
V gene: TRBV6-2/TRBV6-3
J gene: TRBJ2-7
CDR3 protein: CASGQQGAINF

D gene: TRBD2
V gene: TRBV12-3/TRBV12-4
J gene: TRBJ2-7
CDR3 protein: CASSRLLTSGYEQYF

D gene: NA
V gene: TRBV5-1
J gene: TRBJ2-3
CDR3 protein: CASSLATSGTQYF

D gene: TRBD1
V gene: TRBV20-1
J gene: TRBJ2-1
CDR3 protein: CAKGARDEQFF

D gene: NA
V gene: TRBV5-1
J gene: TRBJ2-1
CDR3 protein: CASSLGETGGEQFF

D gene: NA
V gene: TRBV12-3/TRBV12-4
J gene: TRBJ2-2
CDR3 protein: CASSLYGELFF

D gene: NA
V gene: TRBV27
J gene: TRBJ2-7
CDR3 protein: CASSLRLGGEQYF

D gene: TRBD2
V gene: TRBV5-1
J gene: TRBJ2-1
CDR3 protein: CASSSELAGGHEQFF

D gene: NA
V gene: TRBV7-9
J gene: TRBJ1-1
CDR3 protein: CASSLVEGRNTEAFF

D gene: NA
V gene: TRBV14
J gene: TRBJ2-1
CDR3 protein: CASSLWFGQFF

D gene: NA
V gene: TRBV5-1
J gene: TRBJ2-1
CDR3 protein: CASRANSVKIPNEQFF

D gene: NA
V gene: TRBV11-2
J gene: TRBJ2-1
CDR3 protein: CASSDTDSYNEQFF

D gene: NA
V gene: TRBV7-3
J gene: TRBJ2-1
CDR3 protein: CASSHYRYNEQFF

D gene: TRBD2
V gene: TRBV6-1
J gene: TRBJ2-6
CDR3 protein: CASSSGAPGANVLTF

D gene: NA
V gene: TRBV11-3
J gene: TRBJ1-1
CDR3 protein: CASSLTGTPNTEAFF

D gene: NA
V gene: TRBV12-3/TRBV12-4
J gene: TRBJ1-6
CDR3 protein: CASSLPHGPYSPLHF

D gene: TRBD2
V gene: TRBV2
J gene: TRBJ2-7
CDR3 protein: CAISGLAGDYEQYF

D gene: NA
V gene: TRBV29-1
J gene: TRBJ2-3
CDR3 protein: CSVVGMGDTQYF

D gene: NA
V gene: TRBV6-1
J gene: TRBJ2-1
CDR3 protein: CASSSPNRNEQFF

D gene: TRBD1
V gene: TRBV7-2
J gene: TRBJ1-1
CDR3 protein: CASSPRTGPGVVTEAFF